This TCR beta chain was captured by sequencing in a study of beta chain features in type 1 diabetes. Overall study context: Sorted cell examination encompassed roughly 110 million cells across all samples.

Concerning this clone itself: Its antigen is not known.

The study, taken as a whole, reports: TCRB CDR3s were moderately but significantly shorter in Type 1 diabetes patients in all four CD4+ subsets. The analysis here could not establish whether HLA type shapes TCRB rearrangement. The VDJ junctions of type 1 diabetes patients carried fewer insertions and more deletions. Researchers cautioned that cDNA sequencing could over-represent cells with high TCR expression.

V lost 5 bases, J lost 0 bases, and 12 bases lay in between. This CDR3 has 15 amino acids. Germline assignment: CDR1 MNHEY and CDR2 SVGAGI. What was sequenced were expressed TCRB transcripts, since all of the isolated RNA had been reverse transcribed. TCRdb keeps only in-frame clones here, not all; method: immunoSEQ multiplex PCR. This repertoire shows about 390,000 clones, over 8.5% found once; its top ten account for roughly 0.6%. The sample taken for sequencing was central memory CD4+ T cells from blood. The V gene is TRBV6-5, the J gene TRBJ2-3; TRBD1 might be the D (5 bases). This clonotype originated in a man aged 25 to 45 with type 1 diabetes. The CDR3 spells CASSPRTISTDTQYF. The DNA of the CDR3 is TGTGCCAGCAGTCCAAGGACAATTAGCACAGATACGCAGTATTTT.